This T cell receptor (beta chain) was sequenced for a study of neoadjuvant nivolumab and ipilimumab in lung cancer. Study-level background: The combination arm added day-1 ipilimumab 1 mg/kg to nivolumab 3 mg/kg on days 1, 15, 29. Study-wide results and limits: Resected-tumor TCR richness correlated positively with pretherapy blood richness. Only a single major-pathologic-response sample was available for clonality analysis.

As regards this clone: Its matching antigen is unknown.

Trimming cost V 3 bases and J 0 bases, with 7 bases left between them. The CDR3 is 14 residues long. Germline-derived CDR1 and CDR2 are SGHAT and FQDESV (reference sequence). Sequencing used immunoSEQ multiplex PCR; TCRdb keeps in-frame clones, though not all of them. In the table there are several thousand clones, roughly 76% of which are singletons. Sequences were derived from normal lung tissue adjacent to the tumor, sampled after neoadjuvant nivolumab, alone or with ipilimumab, at or shortly before surgery. The receptor's source is an adult with non-small cell lung cancer. Some clones in this sample may be carry-over from other donors' samples. The chain recombines TRBV11-1 with TRBJ2-3; a weak D match, TRBD1 (5 bases). CDR3 DNA: TGTGCCAGCAGCTTGACAGAAAGCACAGATACGCAGTATTTT. It translates to CASSLTESTDTQYF.